The T cell receptor beta chain under discussion was sequenced for a study of shared clonotypes between healthy human individuals. Sequencing used immunoSEQ multiplex PCR; TCRdb keeps in-frame clones, though not all of them. The sample contains around 2,000,000 clones, approximately 94% of which appear only once. With regard to this clone: Its specificity is unknown. The sample carries other DNA sequences with the same CDR3.

Study-wide results and caveats: Clonotypes which were not shared had lower generation probabilities than clonotypes that all four donors shared.

Naive CD8 cells lacked CD45RO and underwent positive selection for CCR7, leaving out terminally differentiated effector memory CD45RA+ cells. The material sequenced was naive CD8+ T cells sorted from blood. This clonotype was obtained from a man aged 18 to 29 in good health.

CDR3 region: CASSQGRGPLGYEQYF. The CDR3 DNA follows: TGCGCCAGCAGCCAAGGCAGGGGTCCCCTGGGTTACGAGCAGTACTTC. The chain couples TRBV4-1 to TRBJ2-7, with a tentative D call TRBD1 (6 bases). V lost 1 base and J lost 4, with 17 bases in between. The V gene's germline CDR1 is MGHRA and CDR2 YSYEKL. The CDR3 runs 16 residues.